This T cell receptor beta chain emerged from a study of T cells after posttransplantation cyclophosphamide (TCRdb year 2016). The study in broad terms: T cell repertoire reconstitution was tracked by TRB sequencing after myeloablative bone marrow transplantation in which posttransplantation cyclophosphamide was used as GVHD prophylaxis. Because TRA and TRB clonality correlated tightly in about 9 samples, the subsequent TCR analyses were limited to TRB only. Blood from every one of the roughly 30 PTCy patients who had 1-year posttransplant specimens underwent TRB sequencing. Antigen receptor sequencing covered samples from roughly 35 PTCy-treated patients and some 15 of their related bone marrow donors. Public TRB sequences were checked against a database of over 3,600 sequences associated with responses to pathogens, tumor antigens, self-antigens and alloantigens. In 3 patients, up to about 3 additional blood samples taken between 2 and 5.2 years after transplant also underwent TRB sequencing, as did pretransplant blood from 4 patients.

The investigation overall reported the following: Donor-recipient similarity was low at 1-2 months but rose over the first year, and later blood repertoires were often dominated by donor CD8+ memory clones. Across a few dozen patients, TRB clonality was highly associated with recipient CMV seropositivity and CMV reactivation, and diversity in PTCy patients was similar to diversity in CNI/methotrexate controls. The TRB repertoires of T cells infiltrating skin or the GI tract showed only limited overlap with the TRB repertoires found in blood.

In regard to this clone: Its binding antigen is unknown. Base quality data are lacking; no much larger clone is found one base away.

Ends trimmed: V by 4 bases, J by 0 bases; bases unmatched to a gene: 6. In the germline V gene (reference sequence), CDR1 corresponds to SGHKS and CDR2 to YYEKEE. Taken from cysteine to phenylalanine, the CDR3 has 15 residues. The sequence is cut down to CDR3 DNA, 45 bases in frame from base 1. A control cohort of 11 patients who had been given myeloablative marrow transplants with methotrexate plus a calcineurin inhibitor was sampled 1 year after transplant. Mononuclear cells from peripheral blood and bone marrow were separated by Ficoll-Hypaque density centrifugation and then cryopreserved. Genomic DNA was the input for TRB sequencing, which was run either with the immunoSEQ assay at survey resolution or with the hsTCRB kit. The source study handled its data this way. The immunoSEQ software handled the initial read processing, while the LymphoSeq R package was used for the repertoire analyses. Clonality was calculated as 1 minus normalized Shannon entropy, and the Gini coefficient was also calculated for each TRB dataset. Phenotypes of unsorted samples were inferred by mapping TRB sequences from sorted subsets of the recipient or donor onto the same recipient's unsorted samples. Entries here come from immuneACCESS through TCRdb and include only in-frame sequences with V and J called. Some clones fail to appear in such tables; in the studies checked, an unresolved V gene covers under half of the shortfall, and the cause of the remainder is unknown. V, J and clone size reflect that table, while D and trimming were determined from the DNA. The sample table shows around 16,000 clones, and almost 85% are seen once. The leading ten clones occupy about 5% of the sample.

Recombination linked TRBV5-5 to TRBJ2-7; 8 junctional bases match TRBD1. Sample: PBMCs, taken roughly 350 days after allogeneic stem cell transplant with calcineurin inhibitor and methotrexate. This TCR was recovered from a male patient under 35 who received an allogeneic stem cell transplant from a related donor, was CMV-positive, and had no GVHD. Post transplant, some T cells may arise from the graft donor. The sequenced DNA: TGTGCCAGCAGCCTAAGGACAGGGAGCTCCTACGAGCAGTACTTC. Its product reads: CASSLRTGSSYEQYF. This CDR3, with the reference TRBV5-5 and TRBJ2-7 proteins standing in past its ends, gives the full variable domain DAGVTQSPTHLIKTRGQQVTLRCSPISGHKSVSWYQQVLGQGPQFIFQYYEKEERGRGNFPDRFSARQFPNYSSELNVNALLLGDSALYLCASSLRTGSSYEQYFGPGTRLTVT.